The T cell receptor (beta chain) under discussion was sequenced for a study of tumor-infiltrating lymphocytes in localized non-small cell lung cancer. At the level of the study: Some samples were collected after neoadjuvant chemotherapy; smokers, never-smokers and several histologies were included.

Turning to this clone: No antigen is known for it.

Germline V gene sequence: CDR1 SGDLS, CDR2 YYNGEE. This CDR3 spans 17 amino acids. Trimming at V came to 1 base and at J to 1 base, leaving 5 bases not matched to a gene. Here immunoSEQ multiplex PCR was the method, and the copy in TCRdb shows in-frame clones only, minus some. The repertoire holds under 8,500 clones, around 73% seen once, with roughly 10% in the top ten. Study-wide results and limits: No link was found between tumor T-cell fraction and recurrence-free survival. Not all patients were TCR sequenced, owing to tissue quantity.

The V and J genes are TRBV9 and TRBJ2-6; TRBD2 agrees at 7 bases. The receptor's source is a human donor with non-small cell lung cancer. The sequencing input was lung tumor tissue. The CDR3: CASSVNLAVSGANVLTF. The CDR3 nucleotides are TGTGCCAGCAGCGTAAACCTAGCGGTATCTGGGGCCAACGTCCTGACTTTC.